This is a list of T cell receptor beta chains from one sample in a study of blood T cell repertoires in COVID-19. Clones were sequenced by immunoSEQ multiplex PCR, and TCRdb holds only the in-frame ones, with some missing. Of approximately 200,000 clones listed, approximately 90% were seen once; the top ten hold 9% to 12%. The sequenced material came from PBMCs or T cells enriched from blood (not recorded which). These receptors were taken from a man younger than 35 with acute COVID-19. CDR3s include the opening cysteine and the closing phenylalanine or tryptophan. The D gene is left open where the match is weak. Clone size, where shown, is once, few, many, or a class for clones that have expanded.

V,size,J,D,DNA,CDR3
TRBV2,.,TRBJ2-2,TRBD1,TGTGCCAGCAGTGTCGGGACAGGGACCACCGGGGAGCTGTTTTTT,CASSVGTGTTGELFF
TRBV5-8,.,TRBJ2-5,TRBD2,TGTGCCAGCAGCTTGGGACTAGCGGGAGAGACCCAGTACTTC,CASSLGLAGETQYF
TRBV5-4,.,TRBJ2-5,.,TGTGCCAGCAGCTTGGACGGTAGCACAATACGAGAGACCCAGTACTTC,CASSLDGSTIRETQYF
TRBV20-1,once,TRBJ2-1,.,TGCAGTGCTAGATCGGCTAGCTTAGAGTTCTTC,CSARSASLEFF
TRBV5-8,.,TRBJ2-7,TRBD2,TGTGCCAGGGGACTAGCGGGAGGGTCCTACGAGCAGTACTTC,CARGLAGGSYEQYF
TRBV19,.,TRBJ2-1,TRBD2,TGTGCCAGTAGTATTACGGGAGGTGTCAATGAGCAGTTCTTC,CASSITGGVNEQFF
TRBV7-9,many,TRBJ1-1,.,TGTGCCAGCAGCTTAGATTCCGGGTCTGAAGCTTTCTTT,CASSLDSGSEAFF
TRBV28,.,TRBJ2-2,.,TGTGCCAGCAGTTTATCTGACGGAGGCTCCGCTGGGGAGCTGTTTTTT,CASSLSDGGSAGELFF
TRBV4-2,.,TRBJ2-2,TRBD2,TGTGCCAGCAGCCAGGAGCTAGCGGGAGGGCCCCGCACCGGGGAGCTGTTTTTT,CASSQELAGGPRTGELFF
TRBV6-2/TRBV6-3,.,TRBJ2-1,.,TGTGCCACCAGCAGGGGCCCCTACAATGAGCAGTTCTTC,CATSRGPYNEQFF
TRBV4-1,.,TRBJ1-2,.,TGCGCCAGCAGCCTGGCGGAAAACTATGGCTACACCTTC,CASSLAENYGYTF
TRBV28,.,TRBJ1-5,.,TGTGCCAGCAGCCGACAAACAGGGCTGAGCAATCAGCCCCAGCATTTT,CASSRQTGLSNQPQHF
TRBV6-1,.,TRBJ2-7,.,TGTGCCAGCAGTGAAACCGCAAGGACCCTAGAGGGCTACGAGCAGTACTTC,CASSETARTLEGYEQYF
TRBV19,once,TRBJ2-3,TRBD2,TGTGCCAGTAGTATCACAGAGCTAGCGGGATTTCATACGCAGTATTTT,CASSITELAGFHTQYF
TRBV10-3,.,TRBJ2-1,TRBD2,TGTGCCATCAGTGAGAAGGCGGGAGGCCCCTACAATGAGCAGTTCTTC,CAISEKAGGPYNEQFF
TRBV5-8,.,TRBJ1-1,TRBD1,TGTGCCAGCAGCTTGAATGCAGGGGGCTTGGGAGCTTTCTTT,CASSLNAGGLGAFF
TRBV30,.,TRBJ2-3,TRBD2,TGTGCCTGGAGGACTAGCGGGAGGGGCACAGATACGCAGTATTTT,CAWRTSGRGTDTQYF
TRBV9,once,TRBJ2-7,TRBD1,TGTGCCAGCAGCGCCAAACAGGGGAGCTCCTACGAGCAGTACTTC,CASSAKQGSSYEQYF
TRBV7-2,.,TRBJ2-1,TRBD2,TGTGCCAGCAGCTTAGCAGGACTAGCGGGAATCTCCTACAATGAGCAGTTCTTC,CASSLAGLAGISYNEQFF
TRBV27,once,TRBJ2-2,.,TGTGCCAGCAGTTTAGTACGGACAGTGAACACCGGGGAGCTGTTTTTT,CASSLVRTVNTGELFF
TRBV30,few,TRBJ1-3,.,TGTGCCTGGAGTGTCGGGTTCGGTAGCACCATATATTTT,CAWSVGFGSTIYF
TRBV20-1,.,TRBJ2-2,TRBD1,TGCAGTGGACAGGGGCTCGGGGAGCTGTTTTTT,CSGQGLGELFF
TRBV18,.,TRBJ2-1,TRBD2,TGTGCCAGCTCACCGCCTAGCGGGAGGGCCGCAAATGAGCAGTTCTTC,CASSPPSGRAANEQFF
TRBV10-2,.,TRBJ2-1,TRBD2,TGCGCCAGCAAAAGAGCGGGAGTGTACAATGAGCAGTTCTTC,CASKRAGVYNEQFF
TRBV6-1,.,TRBJ1-1,.,TGTGCCAGTTTAGGAGGCTTCGGCACTGAAGCTTTCTTT,CASLGGFGTEAFF
TRBV4-2,.,TRBJ2-7,TRBD1,TGTGCCAGCAGCCAGTTTACCGGGACAGGGCCATCCTACGAGCAGTACTTC,CASSQFTGTGPSYEQYF
TRBV4-1,.,TRBJ2-6,.,TGCGCCAGCAGCCAAGAGAAGGCCGGCAGAGGGCTGACTGGGGCCAACGTCCTGACTTTC,CASSQEKAGRGLTGANVLTF
TRBV5-4,.,TRBJ1-2,TRBD1,TGTGCCAGCAGCCAGAAGGGACAGTATAACTATGGCTACACCTTC,CASSQKGQYNYGYTF
TRBV7-2,.,TRBJ2-7,.,TGTGCCAGCAGCACTCACAGGGTCCCCCCCCTCGAGCAGTACTTC,CASSTHRVPPLEQYF
TRBV6-4,.,TRBJ1-1,.,TGTGCCAGCAGCGAACAGGGAGTGGGCCCTGAAGCTTTCTTT,CASSEQGVGPEAFF
TRBV27,.,TRBJ1-1,.,TGTGCCAGCAGTTTGACTCGGCTTCACGAAGCTTTCTTT,CASSLTRLHEAFF